Sequencing of this T cell receptor (beta chain) was carried out in a study of blood T cell repertoires in COVID-19. For the study at large: The samples span acute and convalescent COVID-19 from the United States, Italy and Spain. T cells, B-cell-depleted T cells, or PBMCs supplied cDNA or gDNA.

The table came from immunoSEQ multiplex PCR; TCRdb's copy has only in-frame clones and leaves some out. In the table there are over 450,000 clones, about 91% of which are singletons. The CDR3 loop spans 13 amino acids. Trimming removed 5 bases from V and 0 bases from J, with 8 bases in between. The source is a man younger than 35 with COVID-19, enrolled during active disease. Sequences were obtained from peripheral blood. J is TRBJ2-7 and V is TRBV12-3 or TRBV12-4; D possibly corresponds to TRBD1 (5 bases). The CDR3 protein is CASSDSISYEQYF. CDR3 sequence (DNA): TGTGCCAGCAGTGACAGTATCTCCTACGAGCAGTACTTC.